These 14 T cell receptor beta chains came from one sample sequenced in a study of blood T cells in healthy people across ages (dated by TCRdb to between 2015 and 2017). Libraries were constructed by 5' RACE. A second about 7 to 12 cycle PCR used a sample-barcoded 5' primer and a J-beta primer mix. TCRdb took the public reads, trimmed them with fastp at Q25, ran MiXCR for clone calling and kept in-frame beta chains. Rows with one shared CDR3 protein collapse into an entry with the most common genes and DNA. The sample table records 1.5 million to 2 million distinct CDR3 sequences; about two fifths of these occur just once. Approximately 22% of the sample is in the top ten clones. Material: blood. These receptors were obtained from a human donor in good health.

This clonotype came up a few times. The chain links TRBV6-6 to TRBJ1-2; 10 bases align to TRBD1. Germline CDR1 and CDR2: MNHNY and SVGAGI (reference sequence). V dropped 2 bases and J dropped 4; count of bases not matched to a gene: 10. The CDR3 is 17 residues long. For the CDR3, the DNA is TGTGCCAGCAGTTACCGTCGACAGGGGGCGATCCTCTATGGCTACACCTTC. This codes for CASSYRRQGAILYGYTF.

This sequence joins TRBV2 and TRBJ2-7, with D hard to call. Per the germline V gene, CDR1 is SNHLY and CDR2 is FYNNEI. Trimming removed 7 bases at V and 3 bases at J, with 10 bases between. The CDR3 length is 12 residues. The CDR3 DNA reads TGTGCCAGCACCGAATGGGGCTACGAGCAGTACTTC. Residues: CASTEWGYEQYF.

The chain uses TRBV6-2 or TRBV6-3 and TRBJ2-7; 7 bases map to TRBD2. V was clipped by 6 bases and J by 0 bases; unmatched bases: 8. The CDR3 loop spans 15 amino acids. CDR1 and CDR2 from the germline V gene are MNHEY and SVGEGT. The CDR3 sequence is CASSPRGGGSYEQYF. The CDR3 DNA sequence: TGTGCCAGCAGCCCTAGGGGCGGGGGCTCCTACGAGCAGTACTTC.

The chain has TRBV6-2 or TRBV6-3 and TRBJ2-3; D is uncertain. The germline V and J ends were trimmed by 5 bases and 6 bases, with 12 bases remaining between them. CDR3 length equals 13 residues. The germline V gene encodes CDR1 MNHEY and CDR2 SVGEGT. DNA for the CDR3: TGTGCCAGCAGTAATCGAAAGGCGGATACGCAGTATTTT. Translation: CASSNRKADTQYF.

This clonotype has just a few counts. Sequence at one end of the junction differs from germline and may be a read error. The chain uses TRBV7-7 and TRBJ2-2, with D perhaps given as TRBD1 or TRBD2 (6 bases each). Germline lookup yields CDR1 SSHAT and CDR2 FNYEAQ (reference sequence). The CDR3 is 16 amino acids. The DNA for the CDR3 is TGTGCTAGCAGCCCTCTCTGGGAGAGGGGGGCCGGGGAGCTGTTTTTT. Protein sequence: CASSPLWERGAGELFF.

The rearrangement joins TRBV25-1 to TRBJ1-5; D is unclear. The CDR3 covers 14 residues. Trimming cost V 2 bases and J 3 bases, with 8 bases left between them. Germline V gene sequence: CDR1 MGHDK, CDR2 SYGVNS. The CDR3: CASSEHSFNQPQHF. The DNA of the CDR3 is TGTGCCAGCAGTGAACACAGTTTCAATCAGCCCCAGCATTTT.

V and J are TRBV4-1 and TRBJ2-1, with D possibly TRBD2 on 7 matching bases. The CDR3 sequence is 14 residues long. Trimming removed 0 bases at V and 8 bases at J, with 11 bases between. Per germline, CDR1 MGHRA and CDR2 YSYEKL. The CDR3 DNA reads TGCGCCAGCAGCCAAGAGGGGGGGGCGGATGAGCAGTTCTTC. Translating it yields CASSQEGGADEQFF.

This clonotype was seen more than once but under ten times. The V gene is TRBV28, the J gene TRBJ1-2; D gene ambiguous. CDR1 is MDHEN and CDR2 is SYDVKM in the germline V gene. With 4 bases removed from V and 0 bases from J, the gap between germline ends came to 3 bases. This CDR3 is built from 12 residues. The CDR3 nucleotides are TGTGCCAGCAGTTGGGCTAACTATGGCTACACCTTC. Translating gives CASSWANYGYTF.

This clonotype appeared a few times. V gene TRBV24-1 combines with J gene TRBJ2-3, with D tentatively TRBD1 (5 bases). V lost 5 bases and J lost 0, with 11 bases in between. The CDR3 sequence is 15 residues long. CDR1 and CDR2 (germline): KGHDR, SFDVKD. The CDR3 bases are TGTGCCACCAGTGCCCTGACAGATAGCACAGATACGCAGTATTTT. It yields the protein CATSALTDSTDTQYF.

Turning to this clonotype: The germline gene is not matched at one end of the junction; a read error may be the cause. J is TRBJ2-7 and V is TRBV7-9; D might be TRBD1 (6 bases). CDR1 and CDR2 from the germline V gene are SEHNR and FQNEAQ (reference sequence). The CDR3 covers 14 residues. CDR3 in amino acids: CACSPSRQDYEQYF. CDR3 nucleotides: TGCGCCTGCAGCCCCTCTAGACAGGACTACGAGCAGTACTTC.

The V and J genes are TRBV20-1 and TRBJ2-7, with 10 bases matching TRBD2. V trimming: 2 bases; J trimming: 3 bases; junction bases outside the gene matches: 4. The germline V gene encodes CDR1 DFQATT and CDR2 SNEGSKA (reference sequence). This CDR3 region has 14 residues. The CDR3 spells CSARLAGEFYEQYF. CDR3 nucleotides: TGCAGTGCTAGACTAGCGGGGGAGTTCTACGAGCAGTACTTC.

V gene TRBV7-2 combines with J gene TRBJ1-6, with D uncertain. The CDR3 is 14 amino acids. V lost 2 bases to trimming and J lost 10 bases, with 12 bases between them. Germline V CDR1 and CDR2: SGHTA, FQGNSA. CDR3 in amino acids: CASSLSPDRSPLHF. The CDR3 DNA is TGTGCCAGCAGCTTATCCCCGGACCGCTCACCCCTCCACTTT.

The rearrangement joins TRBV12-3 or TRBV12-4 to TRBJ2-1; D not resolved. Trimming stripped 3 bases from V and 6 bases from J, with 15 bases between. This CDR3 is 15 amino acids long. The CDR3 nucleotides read TGTGCCAGCAGTTTGGAACTCTACCTGGGCAATGAGCAGTTCTTC. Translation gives CASSLELYLGNEQFF.

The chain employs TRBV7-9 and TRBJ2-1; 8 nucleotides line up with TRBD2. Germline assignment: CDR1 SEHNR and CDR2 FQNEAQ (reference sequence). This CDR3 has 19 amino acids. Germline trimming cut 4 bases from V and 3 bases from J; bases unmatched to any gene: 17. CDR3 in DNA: TGTGCCAGCAGCTCCGTGGCGGGGGGAGCGGGGGCTAACTACAATGAGCAGTTCTTC. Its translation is CASSSVAGGAGANYNEQFF. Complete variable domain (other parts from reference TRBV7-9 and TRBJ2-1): DTGVSQNPRHKITKRGQNVTFRCDPISEHNRLYWYRQTLGQGPEFLTYFQNEAQLEKSRLLSDRFSAERPKGSFSTLEIQRTEQGDSAMYLCASSSVAGGAGANYNEQFFGPGTRLTVL.